A selection of T cell receptor beta chains follows, all from one sample in a study of cytomegalovirus exposure and HLA in healthy donors. TCRdb keeps only in-frame clones here, not all; method: immunoSEQ multiplex PCR. The data hold about 140,000 clones, with 76% observed a single time. The sequenced material came from PBMCs. Source of these receptors: a man in his forties in good health and CMV-seronegative. Each CDR3 is given with its conserved first and last residue. The D gene is left open where the match is weak. Size values are once, few and many counts, or a class for expanded clones, and some rows have none.

CDR3,DNA,size,V,J,D,length
CASSLMDSYSGNTIYF,TGTGCCAGCAGCCTCATGGACAGTTACTCTGGAAACACCATATATTTT,.,TRBV7-8,TRBJ1-3,.,16
CASSCRLADSYEQYF,TGTGCCAGCAGCTGTCGACTAGCGGATTCCTACGAGCAGTACTTC,.,TRBV21-1,TRBJ2-7,.,15
CASSFHGVNTGELFF,TGTGCCAGCAGCTTTCACGGGGTAAACACCGGGGAGCTGTTTTTT,.,TRBV5-5,TRBJ2-2,.,15
CASSYSIQGVSPLHF,TGTGCCAGCAGTTACTCGATACAGGGGGTTTCACCCCTCCACTTT,.,TRBV6-5,TRBJ1-6,TRBD1,15
CASSYGAGGGGETQYF,TGTGCCAGCAGTTACGGAGCGGGGGGGGGTGGGGAGACCCAGTACTTC,.,TRBV6-5,TRBJ2-5,TRBD2,16
CASSQVLAGDADTQYF,TGCGCCAGCAGCCAAGTACTAGCGGGAGATGCAGATACGCAGTATTTT,few,TRBV4-1,TRBJ2-3,TRBD2,16
CASSSGREYEQYF,TGTGCCAGCAGCTCGGGCAGGGAATACGAGCAGTACTTC,.,TRBV11-1,TRBJ2-7,.,13
CASSLEGQGSTEAFF,TGTGCCAGCAGCCTCGAGGGACAGGGTAGCACTGAAGCTTTCTTT,once,TRBV7-2,TRBJ1-1,TRBD1,15
CAISTGTSYEQYF,TGTGCCATCAGTACCGGGACTTCCTACGAGCAGTACTTC,once,TRBV10-3,TRBJ2-7,.,13
CASRGQGASYNSPLHF,TGTGCCAGCAGAGGACAGGGGGCATCCTATAATTCACCCCTCCACTTT,.,TRBV7-2,TRBJ1-6,TRBD1,16
CALGPTGAGETQYF,TGTGCCCTCGGGCCGACAGGGGCAGGAGAGACCCAGTACTTC,.,TRBV30,TRBJ2-5,TRBD1,14
CASSQDHLDAYNEQFF,TGCGCCAGCAGCCAAGACCATCTAGACGCCTACAATGAGCAGTTCTTC,.,TRBV4-1,TRBJ2-1,.,16
CASSLGWGGQTDTQYF,TGTGCCAGCAGCTTAGGGTGGGGGGGCCAGACAGATACGCAGTATTTT,.,TRBV7-2,TRBJ2-3,.,16
CASFAGRNEQFF,TGTGCTAGTTTTGCAGGGAGGAATGAGCAGTTCTTC,.,TRBV12-5,TRBJ2-1,.,12
CASSLVGGKNSQYF,TGTGCCAGCAGCTTAGTGGGTGGCAAAAACAGTCAGTACTTC,.,TRBV11-1,TRBJ2-4,.,14
CAWIFNNEQFF,TGTGCCTGGATCTTTAACAATGAGCAGTTCTTC,.,TRBV30,TRBJ2-1,.,11
CASSAGYEQYF,TGTGCCAGCAGTGCAGGCTACGAGCAGTACTTC,.,TRBV2,TRBJ2-7,.,11
CASSYGTSGGEETQYF,TGTGCCAGCAGCTACGGGACTAGCGGGGGGGAAGAGACCCAGTACTTC,.,TRBV7-2,TRBJ2-5,TRBD2,16
CASSLAGGLHYNEQFF,TGTGCCAGCAGCCTAGCGGGGGGTCTTCACTACAATGAGCAGTTCTTC,.,TRBV7-3,TRBJ2-1,TRBD2,16
CASSSPSGPYEQYF,TGTGCCAGCAGCTCCCCTAGCGGTCCCTACGAGCAGTACTTC,.,TRBV7-9,TRBJ2-7,TRBD2,14
CASGRTGGREKLFF,TGTGCCAGCGGAAGGACAGGGGGCCGTGAAAAACTGTTTTTT,few,TRBV27,TRBJ1-4,TRBD1,14
CASSLGRGFQETQYF,TGTGCCAGCAGCTTAGGCAGGGGGTTCCAAGAGACCCAGTACTTC,.,TRBV7-6,TRBJ2-5,TRBD1,15
CASSLGRNSNQPQHF,TGTGCCAGCAGTTTGGGCCGGAATAGCAATCAGCCCCAGCATTTT,.,TRBV28,TRBJ1-5,.,15
CASSMRGFEETQYF,TGTGCCAGTAGTATGCGGGGATTCGAGGAGACCCAGTACTTC,few,TRBV19,TRBJ2-5,.,14
CASSQGLAGTDTQYF,TGCGCCAGCAGTCAGGGCCTAGCGGGCACAGATACGCAGTATTTT,.,TRBV5-1,TRBJ2-3,TRBD2,15
CASSLTGNTEAFF,TGTGCCAGCAGCTTAACCGGTAACACTGAAGCTTTCTTT,.,TRBV11-3,TRBJ1-1,.,13
CSVRTGPGEQYF,TGCAGCGTACGGACAGGGCCGGGCGAGCAGTACTTC,.,TRBV29-1,TRBJ2-7,TRBD1,12
CASSSVQDTEAFF,TGCGCCAGCAGTTCCGTTCAGGACACTGAAGCTTTCTTT,.,TRBV5-1,TRBJ1-1,.,13
CASSVDAGWYNSPLHF,TGCGCCAGCAGCGTGGACGCGGGGTGGTATAATTCACCCCTCCACTTT,once,TRBV5-1,TRBJ1-6,.,16
CASSQVNRADTQYF,TGTGCCAGCAGCCAAGTTAACAGGGCAGATACGCAGTATTTT,.,TRBV4-2,TRBJ2-3,.,14
CASSIAPTSGDEQYF,TGTGCCAGTAGTATCGCCCCGACTAGCGGGGACGAGCAGTACTTC,.,TRBV19,TRBJ2-7,TRBD2,15
CASSLGIAGASTDTQYF,TGTGCCAGCAGTTTAGGGATAGCGGGGGCTAGCACAGATACGCAGTATTTT,.,TRBV28,TRBJ2-3,TRBD2,17
CASSLVRGSQETQYF,TGTGCCAGCAGTTTGGTGAGAGGGTCACAAGAGACCCAGTACTTC,.,TRBV6-6,TRBJ2-5,.,15
CASSEPKEGEGEKLFF,TGTGCCAGCAGTGAACCAAAGGAGGGTGAAGGTGAAAAACTGTTTTTT,.,TRBV25-1,TRBJ1-4,.,16
CAWSVKGAAYEQYF,TGTGCCTGGAGTGTCAAGGGGGCGGCCTACGAGCAGTACTTC,.,TRBV30,TRBJ2-7,TRBD1,14
CASSLEQGSRTQYF,TGTGCCAGCAGCTTAGAACAGGGGAGCAGGACCCAGTACTTC,.,TRBV7-6,TRBJ2-5,TRBD1,14
CASSRTSGVSDTQYF,TGTGCCAGCAGTCGGACTAGCGGGGTGTCCGATACGCAGTATTTT,.,TRBV7-3,TRBJ2-3,TRBD2,15
CASSGTGGIEAFF,TGTGCCAGCAGTGGGACAGGGGGCATTGAAGCTTTCTTT,few,TRBV2,TRBJ1-1,TRBD1,13
CASSVGGMTAEAFF,TGTGCCAGCAGCGTCGGGGGGATGACGGCTGAAGCTTTCTTT,.,TRBV7-9,TRBJ1-1,.,14
CASSTPGLSGDTDTQYF,TGTGCCAGCAGCACCCCGGGACTCTCAGGAGACACAGATACGCAGTATTTT,few,TRBV21-1,TRBJ2-3,.,17
CASSPSPQATNEQFF,TGTGCCAGCAGTCCGAGCCCCCAGGCGACCAATGAGCAGTTCTTC,.,TRBV27,TRBJ2-1,.,15
CASTQGALGNTEAFF,TGTGCCAGCACACAGGGGGCTTTGGGGAACACTGAAGCTTTCTTT,.,TRBV2,TRBJ1-1,TRBD1,15